This T cell receptor beta chain was captured in a study of blood T cells in healthy people across ages. A second 7 to 11 cycle PCR used barcoded and J-beta primers. TCRdb fed the 5' RACE reads into MiXCR, producing one record per CDR3 protein. This table has 600,000 to 1,000,000 distinct CDR3 sequences, about 62% appearing once. V lost 4 bases, J lost 12 bases, and 13 bases lay in between. This CDR3 comprises 11 residues. Germline lookup yields CDR1 SGHTA and CDR2 FQGNSA. Sequences were obtained from blood. The rearrangement joins TRBV7-2 to TRBJ2-7; the D is unclear. The source is a man aged 25 to 45 in good health. CDR3 nucleotides: TGTGCCAGCAGCTCAAATAGGTTCCCGTACTTC. Residues: CASSSNRFPYF.